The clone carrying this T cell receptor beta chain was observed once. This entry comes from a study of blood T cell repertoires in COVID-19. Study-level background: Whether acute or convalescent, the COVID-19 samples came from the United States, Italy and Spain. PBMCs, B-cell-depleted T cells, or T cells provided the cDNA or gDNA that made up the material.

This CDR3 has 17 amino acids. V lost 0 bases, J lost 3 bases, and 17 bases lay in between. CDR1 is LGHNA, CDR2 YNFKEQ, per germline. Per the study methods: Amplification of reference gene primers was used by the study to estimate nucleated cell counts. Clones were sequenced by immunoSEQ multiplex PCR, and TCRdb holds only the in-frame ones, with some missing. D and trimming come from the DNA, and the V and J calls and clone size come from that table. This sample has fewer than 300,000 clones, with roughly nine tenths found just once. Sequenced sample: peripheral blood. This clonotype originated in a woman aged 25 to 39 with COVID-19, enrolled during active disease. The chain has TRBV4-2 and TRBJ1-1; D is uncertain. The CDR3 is CASSQDFLRGLDTEAFF. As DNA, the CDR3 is TGTGCCAGCAGCCAAGATTTTTTACGTGGACTGGACACTGAAGCTTTCTTT.